This TCR beta chain emerged from a study of blood T cell repertoires in COVID-19. Looking at the study overall: Spain, Italy and the United States supplied samples that represented acute and convalescent COVID-19. From T cells, B-cell-depleted T cells, or PBMCs came the material, which was cDNA or gDNA.

CDR1 is SGHNT and CDR2 is YENEEA in the germline V gene. This CDR3 is 17 amino acids long. Trimming cost V 5 bases and J 2 bases; bases outside gene matches: 11. The authors' processing: Scientists estimated how many nucleated cells there were by amplifying reference gene primers. Here immunoSEQ multiplex PCR was the method, and the copy in TCRdb shows in-frame clones only, minus some. D and trimming were read from the DNA, whereas the V and J calls and clone size are those reported in that table. The sample shows roughly 200,000 clones, around 85% of them seen only once. The source material was peripheral blood. The receptor comes from a woman in her sixties or seventies with acute or convalescent COVID-19. The V and J genes are TRBV11-3 and TRBJ2-3; 9 bases are a match to TRBD1. CDR3 sequence: CASSPGVRDRATDTQYF. In nucleotides, the CDR3 is TGTGCCAGCAGCCCTGGAGTCAGGGACAGGGCCACAGATACGCAGTATTTT.